The 31 T cell receptor beta chains below all came from one sample that was sequenced in a study of cytomegalovirus exposure and HLA in healthy donors. With 60 Vbeta and 13 Jbeta primers, the PCR was carried out. Profiled with immunoSEQ multiplex PCR; TCRdb holds only in-frame clones, not every one. The sample shows 100,000 to 150,000 clones, more than 75% of them seen only once. The sequenced sample consisted of PBMCs. The receptor source for this set is a woman aged 50 to 65 in good health and CMV-seropositive.

The chain recombines TRBV10-2 with TRBJ2-7; 10 bases map to TRBD2. V dropped 5 bases and J dropped 2; count of bases not matched to a gene: 3. Germline CDR1 is WSHSY and CDR2 is SAAADI. This CDR3 spans 14 amino acids. This CDR3 reads CASSSSGGTYEQYF. CDR3 sequence (DNA): TGCGCCAGCAGTTCTAGCGGGGGCACCTACGAGCAGTACTTC.

The sample holds a few counts of this clone. This sequence joins TRBV6-6 and TRBJ2-2; 8 bases are shared with TRBD2. The germline V gene has CDR1 MNHNY and CDR2 SVGAGI (reference sequence). The CDR3 length is 14 residues. V gave up 8 bases and J gave up 3 bases; unmatched junction bases: 5. CDR3 protein: CASSSGGDTGELFF. DNA of the CDR3: TGTGCCAGCTCGAGCGGGGGTGACACCGGGGAGCTGTTTTTT.

The V and J genes are TRBV6-5 and TRBJ1-5; 7 nucleotides line up with TRBD1. This CDR3 is built from 12 residues. Trimming cost V 5 bases and J 9 bases; bases outside gene matches: 4. Per the germline V gene, CDR1 is MNHEY and CDR2 is SVGAGI. CDR3 sequence (DNA): TGTGCCAGCAGTCGACAGGGAGGGCCCCAGCATTTT. This codes for CASSRQGGPQHF.

The chain has TRBV5-8 and TRBJ1-2, with D perhaps TRBD1 (5 bases). This CDR3 spans 15 amino acids. Trimming left V 8 bases short and J 3 bases short, with 20 bases between. Germline lookup yields CDR1 SGHTS and CDR2 YDEGEE. The CDR3: CASPSRGDFHYGYTF. In DNA form, the CDR3 reads TGTGCCAGTCCAAGCCGGGGGGACTTCCACTATGGCTACACCTTC.

This sequence joins TRBV7-8 and TRBJ1-2, with 7 bases matching TRBD1. The CDR3 covers 14 residues. J was trimmed by 4 bases and V by 5 bases; bases with no gene match: 7. CDR1 and CDR2 (germline): SGHVS, FQNEAQ. CDR3 protein: CASSPRDSSYGYTF. The CDR3 coding sequence is TGTGCCAGCAGCCCTCGGGACAGTAGCTATGGCTACACCTTC. Full variable domain (missing parts from reference TRBV7-8 and TRBJ1-2): GAGVSQSPRYKVAKRGQDVALRCDPISGHVSLFWYQQALGQGPEFLTYFQNEAQLDKSGLPSDRFFAERPEGSVSTLKIQRTQQEDSAVYLCASSPRDSSYGYTFGSGTRLTVV.

This clone was observed a few times. The chain combines TRBV19 with TRBJ1-4, with a possible D match to TRBD1 (5 bases). The CDR3 sequence is 15 residues long. V dropped 4 bases and J dropped 0 bases, with 9 bases sitting between them. Germline V gene data show CDR1 as LNHDA and CDR2 as SQIVND (reference sequence). CDR3 sequence (DNA): TGTGCCAGTAGTAAAACGGGGGCAACTAATGAAAAACTGTTTTTT. Amino acids: CASSKTGATNEKLFF.

V and J are TRBV9 and TRBJ1-1; D possibly corresponds to TRBD1 (5 bases). The germline gives CDR1 SGDLS, CDR2 YYNGEE. This CDR3 spans 15 amino acids. V dropped 0 bases and J dropped 1 base, with 10 bases sitting between them. CDR3 residues: CASSVDGGGNTEAFF. The CDR3 coding sequence is TGTGCCAGCAGCGTAGACGGGGGGGGGAACACTGAAGCTTTCTTT.

The chain is built from TRBV10-3 and TRBJ2-7; 9 bases match TRBD1. V lost 6 bases, J lost 2 bases, and 8 bases stayed unmatched. Germline CDR1 reads ENHRY; CDR2 reads SYGVKD. This CDR3 is built from 15 residues. This CDR3 is CAISRGQGNTYEQYF. The CDR3, as DNA: TGTGCCATCAGCCGGGGACAGGGAAATACCTACGAGCAGTACTTC.

This clone was found a few times. The chain is built from TRBV7-2 and TRBJ2-5; 10 nucleotides match TRBD2. Germline CDR1 and CDR2: SGHTA and FQGNSA. V lost 8 bases, J lost 5 bases, and 14 bases stayed unmatched. The CDR3 extends over 16 amino acids. The CDR3 DNA sequence: TGTGCCAGCTCTAGCGGGGGCGGACCCGTATCCGAGACCCAGTACTTC. This sequence encodes CASSSGGGPVSETQYF.

This clone was observed a few times. The rearrangement links TRBV6-5 to TRBJ2-3, with 15 bases identical to TRBD2. Germline CDR1 MNHEY, CDR2 SVGAGI. With 6 bases clipped from V and 5 bases from J, the junction kept 0 bases outside the gene matches. The CDR3 loop spans 14 amino acids. The CDR3, as DNA: TGTGCCAGCAGGGGACTAGCGGGAGGAGATACGCAGTATTTT. This codes for CASRGLAGGDTQYF.

The sample holds a few counts of this clone. This chain uses TRBV28 with TRBJ2-3; 16 nucleotides match TRBD2. Germline assignment: CDR1 MDHEN and CDR2 SYDVKM. CDR3 length: 19 residues. The V segment lost 6 bases and the J segment 2 bases; nucleotides outside the gene matches: 11. The CDR3 reads CASSLLPGLAGGPTDTQYF. The CDR3 DNA reads TGTGCCAGCAGCCTATTACCGGGACTAGCGGGAGGGCCCACAGATACGCAGTATTTT.

This sequence joins TRBV9 and TRBJ1-5, with D unresolved. Germline V gene sequence: CDR1 SGDLS, CDR2 YYNGEE. Trimming cost V 3 bases and J 7 bases, with 14 bases left between them. This CDR3 is 14 amino acids long. The CDR3 DNA reads TGTGCCAGCAGCGCACCGGGAAAAGGCCAGCCCCAGCATTTT. It specifies CASSAPGKGQPQHF.

V gene TRBV4-1 combines with J gene TRBJ1-5; D gene unclear. With 0 bases removed from V and 6 bases from J, the gap between germline ends came to 9 bases. The CDR3 has 14 residues. CDR1 is MGHRA, CDR2 YSYEKL, per germline. The CDR3 protein is CASSQEGGRQPQHF. For the CDR3, the DNA is TGCGCCAGCAGCCAAGAGGGAGGACGTCAGCCCCAGCATTTT.

For this clone: One end of the junction fails to match germline, which may point to a read error. V is TRBV4-1 and J is TRBJ2-1; perhaps TRBD2 as D (5 bases). The CDR3 consists of 15 residues. From germline, CDR1 is MGHRA and CDR2 YSYEKL. The CDR3: CASSQVEGSNNEQFF. The CDR3 DNA reads as TGCGCCAGCAGCCAAGTTGAGGGCTCCAACAATGAGCAGTTCTTC.

This chain connects TRBV6-5 to TRBJ2-7; the match to TRBD1 covers 7 bases. CDR1 and CDR2 (germline): MNHEY, SVGAGI. J gave up 2 bases and V 5 bases, and 3 bases lay outside the gene matches. The CDR3 has 13 amino acids. In nucleotides, the CDR3 is TGTGCCAGCAGTCGACAGGGCCCCTACGAGCAGTACTTC. As protein: CASSRQGPYEQYF.

The V and J genes are TRBV2 and TRBJ2-5; 10 bases fit TRBD1. The CDR3 contains 14 residues. The germline CDR1 and CDR2 sequences are SNHLY and FYNNEI. The J segment lost 4 bases and the V segment lost 4 bases, leaving 3 bases of the junction unmatched. CDR3 nucleotides: TGTGCCAGCAGTGCCGACAGGGGGCGAGAGACCCAGTACTTC. Translation gives CASSADRGRETQYF.

The chain carries TRBV28 and TRBJ1-4; 12 nucleotides agree with TRBD1. The germline gives CDR1 MDHEN, CDR2 SYDVKM. Unmatched junction bases numbered 10, after V lost 7 bases and J lost 4 bases. This CDR3 contains 17 residues. The CDR3 coding sequence is TGTGCCAGCACGGGACAGGGGGCCGGCAACGATAATGAAAAACTGTTTTTT. Amino acid sequence: CASTGQGAGNDNEKLFF.

This clone was detected only a few times. The J gene is TRBJ2-2, the V gene TRBV7-9; D remains ambiguous. The germline V and J ends were trimmed by 1 base and 3 bases, with 9 bases remaining between them. CDR1 is SEHNR and CDR2 is FQNEAQ in the germline V gene (reference sequence). The CDR3 has 15 amino acids. In DNA, the CDR3 is TGTGCCAGCAGCTTAGACGAGTCCTACACCGGGGAGCTGTTTTTT. Translation: CASSLDESYTGELFF.

Only a few counts were recorded for this clone. CDR3 nucleotide sequence: TGTGCCAGCAGCAGGTCAGCGACAGGGGGCTACACTGAAGCTTTCTTT. This codes for CASSRSATGGYTEAFF. The chain carries TRBV5-4 and TRBJ1-1, with TRBD1 identical over 10 bases. The CDR3 has 16 amino acids. Germline loops: CDR1 SGHNT, CDR2 YYREEE (reference sequence). The V segment lost 4 bases and the J segment 3 bases; nucleotides outside the gene matches: 9. Combining the CDR3 with reference TRBV5-4 and TRBJ1-1 gives the whole variable domain ETGVTQSPTHLIKTRGQQVTLRCSSQSGHNTVSWYQQALGQGPQFIFQYYREEENGRGNFPPRFSGLQFPNYSSELNVNALELDDSALYLCASSRSATGGYTEAFFGQGTRLTVV.

The rearrangement joins TRBV30 to TRBJ1-5; no reliable D call. Germline V gives CDR1 GTSNPN, CDR2 SVGIG (reference sequence). This CDR3 is 12 amino acids long. V was clipped by 0 bases and J by 5 bases, with 5 bases between them. The CDR3 here is CAWSVLHQPQHF. CDR3 sequence (DNA): TGTGCCTGGAGTGTACTTCATCAGCCCCAGCATTTT.

This chain links TRBV5-1 with TRBJ1-5; D gene ambiguous. Deletions cut 4 bases from V and 0 bases from J, with 17 bases between. This CDR3 comprises 17 residues. From germline, CDR1 is SGHRS and CDR2 YFSETQ. CDR3 sequence (DNA): TGCGCCAGCAGCCCTTCTTACAGAGCCGATAGCAATCAGCCCCAGCATTTT. It specifies CASSPSYRADSNQPQHF.

The chain uses TRBV6-1 and TRBJ2-3; D may be TRBD1 (5 bases). The CDR3 is made up of 15 amino acids. CDR1 MNHNS and CDR2 SASEGT come from the germline V gene. V dropped 2 bases and J dropped 2 bases, with 11 bases sitting between them. CDR3 coding DNA: TGTGCCAGCAGTGAATGGGGCGCCTCCACAGATACGCAGTATTTT. Translated, it gives CASSEWGASTDTQYF.

The chain joins TRBV7-9 to TRBJ1-1, with D perhaps matching TRBD1 (6 bases). V lost 4 bases and J lost 1, with 16 bases in between. Germline assignment: CDR1 SEHNR and CDR2 FQNEAQ (reference sequence). The CDR3 extends over 16 amino acids. The CDR3 loop reads CASSWKTGGPNTEAFF. Here the CDR3 DNA reads TGTGCCAGCAGCTGGAAGACAGGAGGTCCGAACACTGAAGCTTTCTTT. The full variable domain, rest sourced from reference TRBV7-9 and TRBJ1-1, is DTGVSQNPRHKITKRGQNVTFRCDPISEHNRLYWYRQTLGQGPEFLTYFQNEAQLEKSRLLSDRFSAERPKGSFSTLEIQRTEQGDSAMYLCASSWKTGGPNTEAFFGQGTRLTVV.

This clone was seen a single time. The rearrangement links TRBV27 to TRBJ1-1, with TRBD1 matching over 7 bases. Trimming at V came to 6 bases and at J to 4 bases, leaving 8 bases not matched to a gene. This CDR3 spans 14 amino acids. Germline V gives CDR1 MNHEY, CDR2 SMNVEV (reference sequence). The chain's CDR3 is CASSRQGGITEAFF. In DNA form, the CDR3 reads TGTGCCAGCAGCAGACAGGGTGGGATCACTGAAGCTTTCTTT.

This clone was observed once. The V gene is TRBV9, the J gene TRBJ1-2; D is perhaps TRBD1 (5 bases). V lost 0 bases to trimming and J lost 2 bases, with 11 bases between them. The CDR3 runs 15 residues. Germline-derived CDR1 and CDR2 are SGDLS and YYNGEE. CDR3 nucleotides: TGTGCCAGCAGCGTAGGGGGGACTCTCAACTATGGCTACACCTTC. Residues: CASSVGGTLNYGYTF.

This clone was observed at least ten times. CDR3 nucleotide sequence: TGTGCCAGCACCGGAACGGGTCAGCCCCAGCATTTT. This encodes CASTGTGQPQHF. This rearrangement joins TRBV2 to TRBJ1-5; D not resolved. Germline CDR1 is SNHLY and CDR2 is FYNNEI. V was cut by 7 bases and J by 6 bases, with 10 bases left in between. This CDR3 region has 12 residues.

This sequence joins TRBV27 and TRBJ2-7; tentatively, D is TRBD2 (5 bases). Deletions cut 1 base from V and 3 bases from J, with 10 bases between. The CDR3 has 14 residues. Germline assignment: CDR1 MNHEY and CDR2 SMNVEV (reference sequence). CDR3: CASSLYGDFYEQYF. The CDR3 DNA reads TGTGCCAGCAGTTTATACGGGGATTTCTACGAGCAGTACTTC.

The rearrangement links TRBV19 to TRBJ1-1, with D possibly being TRBD1 (6 bases). This CDR3 has 13 amino acids. V lost 10 bases and J 2 bases, leaving 14 bases between the germline ends. Germline CDR1 is LNHDA and CDR2 is SQIVND (reference sequence). The CDR3 region has the DNA TGTGCCACCTCAAACAGGGAAAACACTGAAGCTTTCTTT. Protein product: CATSNRENTEAFF.

The chain has TRBV7-9 and TRBJ1-3; D gene unclear. Per the germline V gene, CDR1 is SEHNR and CDR2 is FQNEAQ (reference sequence). The V end was cut by 0 bases, the J end by 0 bases, with 9 bases between. The CDR3 is made up of 16 amino acids. DNA of the CDR3: TGTGCCAGCAGCTTAGCCAGGTCCTTCTCTGGAAACACCATATATTTT. It is translated as CASSLARSFSGNTIYF. The complete variable domain, with remaining parts taken from reference TRBV7-9 and TRBJ1-3, reads DTGVSQNPRHKITKRGQNVTFRCDPISEHNRLYWYRQTLGQGPEFLTYFQNEAQLEKSRLLSDRFSAERPKGSFSTLEIQRTEQGDSAMYLCASSLARSFSGNTIYFGEGSWLTVV.

V and J are TRBV5-5 and TRBJ1-1; TRBD1 matches at 8 bases. V was pared by 4 bases and J by 1 base, with 3 bases of the junction left unmatched. Germline V gene sequence: CDR1 SGHKS, CDR2 YYEKEE (reference sequence). This CDR3 is 14 amino acids long. CDR3 residues: CASSETGANTEAFF. For the CDR3, the DNA is TGTGCCAGCAGCGAGACAGGGGCGAACACTGAAGCTTTCTTT. Supplemented by reference TRBV5-5 and TRBJ1-1, the full variable domain reads DAGVTQSPTHLIKTRGQQVTLRCSPISGHKSVSWYQQVLGQGPQFIFQYYEKEERGRGNFPDRFSARQFPNYSSELNVNALLLGDSALYLCASSETGANTEAFFGQGTRLTVV.

The chain has TRBV30 and TRBJ2-2, with 8 nucleotides matching TRBD2. Germline assignment: CDR1 GTSNPN and CDR2 SVGIG (reference sequence). The trim removed 1 base at V and 5 bases at J, leaving 3 bases unmatched. This CDR3 region has 14 residues. CDR3 nucleotides: TGTGCCTGGAGTGCTCGGGGGGGGACCGGGGAGCTGTTTTTT. This translates into CAWSARGGTGELFF.